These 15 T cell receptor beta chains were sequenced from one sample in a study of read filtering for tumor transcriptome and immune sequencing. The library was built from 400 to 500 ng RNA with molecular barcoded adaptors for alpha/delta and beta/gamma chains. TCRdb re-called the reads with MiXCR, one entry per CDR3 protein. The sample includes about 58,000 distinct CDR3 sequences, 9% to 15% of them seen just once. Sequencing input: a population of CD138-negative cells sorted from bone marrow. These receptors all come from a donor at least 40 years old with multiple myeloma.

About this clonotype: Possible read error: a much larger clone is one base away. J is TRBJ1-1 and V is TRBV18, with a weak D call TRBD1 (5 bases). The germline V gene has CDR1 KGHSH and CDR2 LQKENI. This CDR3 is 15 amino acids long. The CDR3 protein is CASLPPGDMNTEAFF. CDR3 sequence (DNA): TGTGCCAGCTTACCACCGGGGGATATGAACACTGAAGCTTTCTTT.

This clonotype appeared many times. CDR3 DNA: TGTGCCAGCAGTGAGGGGACTAGCGGGGCCCCTGGGAATGAGCAGTTCTTC. Translating gives CASSEGTSGAPGNEQFF. This chain connects TRBV2 to TRBJ2-1; 13 bases agree with TRBD2. The CDR3 has 17 amino acids. Germline values: CDR1 SNHLY, CDR2 FYNNEI. The V gene end was trimmed by 3 bases and the J gene end by 7 bases; junction bases not matched to a gene: 9. Based on the CDR3 plus reference TRBV2 and TRBJ2-1, the full variable domain is EPEVTQTPSHQVTQMGQEVILRCVPISNHLYFYWYRQILGQKVEFLVSFYNNEISEKSEIFDDQFSVERPDGSNFTLKIRSTKLEDSAMYFCASSEGTSGAPGNEQFFGPGTRLTVL.

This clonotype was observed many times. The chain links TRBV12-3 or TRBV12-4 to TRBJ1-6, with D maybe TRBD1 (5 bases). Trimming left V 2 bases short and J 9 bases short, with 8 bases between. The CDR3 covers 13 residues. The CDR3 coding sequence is TGTGCCAGCAGTTTACGACAGATTTCACCCCTCCACTTT. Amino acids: CASSLRQISPLHF.

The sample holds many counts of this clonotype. Written as DNA, the CDR3 is TGTGCCAGCTCACCGAAAGACAAGAACACTGAAGCTTTCTTT. Its translation: CASSPKDKNTEAFF. The chain carries TRBV18 and TRBJ1-1; D remains ambiguous. Looked up from germline, CDR1 is KGHSH and CDR2 is LQKENI. The CDR3 runs to 14 residues. The V gene lost 3 bases and the J gene lost 1 base, with 9 bases spanning the gap. The whole variable domain, remainder taken from reference TRBV18 and TRBJ1-1, is NAGVMQNPRHLVRRRGQEARLRCSPMKGHSHVYWYRQLPEEGLKFMVYLQKENIIDESGMPKERFSAEFPKEGPSILRIQQVVRGDSAAYFCASSPKDKNTEAFFGQGTRLTVV.

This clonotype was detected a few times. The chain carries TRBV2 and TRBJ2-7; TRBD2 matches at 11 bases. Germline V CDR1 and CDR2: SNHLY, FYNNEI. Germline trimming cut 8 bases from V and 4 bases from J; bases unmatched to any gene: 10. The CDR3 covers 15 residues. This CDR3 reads CASARETSGVYEQYF. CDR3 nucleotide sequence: TGTGCCAGCGCTAGAGAGACTAGCGGGGTGTACGAGCAGTACTTC.

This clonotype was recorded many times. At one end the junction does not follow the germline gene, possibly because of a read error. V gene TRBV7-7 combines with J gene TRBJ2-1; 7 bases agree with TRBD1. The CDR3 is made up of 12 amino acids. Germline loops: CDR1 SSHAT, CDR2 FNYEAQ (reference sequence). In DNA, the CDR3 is TGTGCTAGCAGCGCCGACAGGGATGAGCAGTTCTTC. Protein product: CASSADRDEQFF. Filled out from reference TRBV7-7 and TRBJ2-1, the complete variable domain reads GAGVSQSPRYKVTKRGQDVTLRCDPISSHATLYWYQQALGQGPEFLTYFNYEAQPDKSGLPSDRFSAERPEGSISTLTIQRTEQRDSAMYRCASSADRDEQFFGPGTRLTVL.

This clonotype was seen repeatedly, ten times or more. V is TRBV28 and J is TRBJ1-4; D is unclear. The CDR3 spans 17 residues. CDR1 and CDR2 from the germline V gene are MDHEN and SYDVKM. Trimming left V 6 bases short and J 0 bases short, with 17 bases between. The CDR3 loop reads CASRSGRLTATNEKLFF. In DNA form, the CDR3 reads TGTGCCAGCAGGTCCGGTCGGCTTACTGCAACTAATGAAAAACTGTTTTTT.

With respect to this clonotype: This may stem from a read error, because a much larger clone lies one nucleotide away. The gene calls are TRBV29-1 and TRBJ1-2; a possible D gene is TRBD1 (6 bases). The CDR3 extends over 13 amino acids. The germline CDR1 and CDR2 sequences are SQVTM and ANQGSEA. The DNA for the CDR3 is TGCAGCGTTGTGGGGGCGGGAGACTATAGCTACACCTTC. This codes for CSVVGAGDYSYTF.

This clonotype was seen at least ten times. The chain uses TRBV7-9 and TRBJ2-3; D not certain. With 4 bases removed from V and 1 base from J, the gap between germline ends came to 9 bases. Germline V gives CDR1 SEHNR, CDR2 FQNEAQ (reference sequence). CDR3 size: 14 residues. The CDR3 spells CASSSDTGTDTQYF. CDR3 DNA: TGTGCCAGCAGCTCAGACACAGGCACAGATACGCAGTATTTT.

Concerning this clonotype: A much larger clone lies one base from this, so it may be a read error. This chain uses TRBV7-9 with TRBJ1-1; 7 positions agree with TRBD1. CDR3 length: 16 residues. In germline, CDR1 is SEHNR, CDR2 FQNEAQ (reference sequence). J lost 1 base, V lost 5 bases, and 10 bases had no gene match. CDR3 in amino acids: CASSAPTGTANTEAFF. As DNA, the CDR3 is TGTGCCAGCAGCGCACCGACCGGGACAGCGAACACTGAAGCTTTCTTT.

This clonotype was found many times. The CDR3 sequence: CASSPENSVNEQFF. Here the CDR3 DNA reads TGTGCCAGCAGCCCAGAGAATTCTGTGAATGAGCAGTTCTTC. The genes are TRBV5-5 and TRBJ2-1, with unresolved D. Germline loops: CDR1 SGHKS, CDR2 YYEKEE (reference sequence). This CDR3 comprises 14 residues. V was cut by 4 bases and J by 7 bases, with 15 bases left in between.

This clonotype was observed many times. The CDR3 reads CASSLGGGGRDTEAFF. The CDR3 DNA follows: TGTGCCAGCAGCCTCGGGGGCGGTGGGAGGGACACTGAAGCTTTCTTT. The gene calls are TRBV7-9 and TRBJ1-1, with a weak D call TRBD1 (6 bases). This CDR3 is built from 16 residues. Germline lookup yields CDR1 SEHNR and CDR2 FQNEAQ (reference sequence). Trimming left V 5 bases short and J 3 bases short, with 19 bases between.

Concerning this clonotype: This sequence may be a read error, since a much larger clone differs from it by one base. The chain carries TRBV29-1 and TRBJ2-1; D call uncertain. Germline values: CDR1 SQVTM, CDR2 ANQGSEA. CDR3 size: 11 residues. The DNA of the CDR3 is TGCAGCGTTGCCCCATACAATGAGCAGCTCTTC. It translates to CSVAPYNEQLF.

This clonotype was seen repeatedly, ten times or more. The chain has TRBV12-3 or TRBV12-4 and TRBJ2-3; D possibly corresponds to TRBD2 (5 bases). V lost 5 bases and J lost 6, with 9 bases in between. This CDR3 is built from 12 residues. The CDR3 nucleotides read TGTGCCAGCAGTCCGACGGGGGATACGCAGTATTTT. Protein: CASSPTGDTQYF.

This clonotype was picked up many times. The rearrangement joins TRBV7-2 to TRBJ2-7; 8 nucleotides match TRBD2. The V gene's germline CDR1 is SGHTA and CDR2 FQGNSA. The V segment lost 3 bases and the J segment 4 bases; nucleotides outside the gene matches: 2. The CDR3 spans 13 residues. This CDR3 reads CASSFRGGYEQYF. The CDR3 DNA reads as TGTGCCAGCAGCTTCCGGGGGGGGTACGAGCAGTACTTC.